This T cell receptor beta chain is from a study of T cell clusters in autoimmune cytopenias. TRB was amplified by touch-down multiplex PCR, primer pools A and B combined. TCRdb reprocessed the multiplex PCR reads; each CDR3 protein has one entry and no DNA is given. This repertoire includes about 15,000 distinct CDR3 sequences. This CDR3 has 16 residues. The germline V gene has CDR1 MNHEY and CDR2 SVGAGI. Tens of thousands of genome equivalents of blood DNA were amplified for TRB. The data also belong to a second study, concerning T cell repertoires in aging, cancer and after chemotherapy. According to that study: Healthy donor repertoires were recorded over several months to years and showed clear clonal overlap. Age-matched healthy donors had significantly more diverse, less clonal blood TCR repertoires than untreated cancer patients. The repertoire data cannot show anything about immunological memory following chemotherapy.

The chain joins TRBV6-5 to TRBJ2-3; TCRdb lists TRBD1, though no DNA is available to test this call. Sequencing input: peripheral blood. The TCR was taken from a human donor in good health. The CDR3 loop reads CASSYSDPSSTDTQYF.